This entry concerns a single TCR beta chain. Under the authors' procedure: Researchers report that nucleated cell counts were estimated from reference gene primer amplification. Clones were read by immunoSEQ multiplex PCR, and TCRdb kept only the in-frame ones, dropping some. The DNA gave D and trimming, while V, J and clone size come from that table. The sample yields 130,000 to 150,000 clones, approximately 80% seen once. These data are taken from a study of blood T cell repertoires in COVID-19. In the study overall: Sites in the United States, Italy and Spain provided acute and convalescent COVID-19 samples.

The CDR3 sequence is 13 residues long. J gave up 1 base and V 6 bases, and 2 bases lay outside the gene matches. Sequencing was carried out using peripheral blood. The TCR originated in a human donor with acute or convalescent COVID-19. The donor label of this sample is uncertain. The chain links TRBV12-3 or TRBV12-4 to TRBJ1-1, with 7 bases lining up with TRBD1. CDR3 region: CASSRQGNTEAFF. CDR3 bases: TGTGCCAGCAGCCGACAGGGGAACACTGAAGCTTTCTTT.